The clone carrying this T cell receptor beta chain has a handful of counts. Its antigen is still unknown. This sample was included in a study of T-cell memory formation after mild COVID-19. MiXCR, run by TCRdb on the 5' RACE reads, gives a single entry per CDR3 protein. In the table there are around 200,000 distinct CDR3 sequences, around 26% of which are singletons. Overall study results and limits: SARS-CoV-2 specificity of second-wave clones peaking day 37 was unconfirmed. Pre-infection memory harbored some responding clones, suggesting cross-reactive memory joined. Contracting clones localized mainly to CM and EM when CD4+ and mainly to EMRA when CD8+.

The V gene's germline CDR1 is MGHRA and CDR2 YSYEKL. CDR3 length: 15 amino acids. V was shortened by 1 base and J by 2 bases, with 11 bases between the two germline ends. The sample consisted of PBMCs or a T cell subset sorted from them (not recorded which). The chain joins TRBV4-1 to TRBJ1-2; D might be TRBD1 (5 bases). The receptor was isolated from an adult woman who had mild COVID-19 (a few samples of this study predate the infection). Cell type and time point are not known. CDR3 in DNA: TGCGCCAGCAGCCAAGCGCCGGGGGAGAACTATGGCTACACCTTC. Protein: CASSQAPGENYGYTF.